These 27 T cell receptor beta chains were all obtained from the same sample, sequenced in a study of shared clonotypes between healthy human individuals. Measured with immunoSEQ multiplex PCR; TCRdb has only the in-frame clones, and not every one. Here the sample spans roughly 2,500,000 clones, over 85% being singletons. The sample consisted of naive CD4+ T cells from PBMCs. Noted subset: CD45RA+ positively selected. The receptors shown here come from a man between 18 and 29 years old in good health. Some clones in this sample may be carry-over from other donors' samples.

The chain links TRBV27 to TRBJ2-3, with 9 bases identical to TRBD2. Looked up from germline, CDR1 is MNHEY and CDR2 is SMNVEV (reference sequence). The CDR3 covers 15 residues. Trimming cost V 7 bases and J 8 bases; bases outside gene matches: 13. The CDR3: CASKQLAGSQGTQYF. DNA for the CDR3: TGTGCCAGCAAGCAACTAGCGGGTTCACAGGGTACGCAGTATTTT.

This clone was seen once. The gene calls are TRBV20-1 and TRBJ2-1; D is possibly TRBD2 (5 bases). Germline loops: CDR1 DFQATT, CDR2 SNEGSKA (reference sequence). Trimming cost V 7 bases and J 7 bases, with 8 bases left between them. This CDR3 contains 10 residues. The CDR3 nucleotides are TGCAGTGTAAGGAGGAATGAGCAGTTCTTC. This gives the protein CSVRRNEQFF.

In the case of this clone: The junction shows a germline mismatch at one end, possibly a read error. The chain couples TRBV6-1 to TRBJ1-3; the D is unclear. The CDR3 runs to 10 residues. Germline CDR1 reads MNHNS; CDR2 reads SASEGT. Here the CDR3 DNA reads TGTGCCAGCACCCCACCGAGTGTGGATTTT. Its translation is CASTPPSVDF.

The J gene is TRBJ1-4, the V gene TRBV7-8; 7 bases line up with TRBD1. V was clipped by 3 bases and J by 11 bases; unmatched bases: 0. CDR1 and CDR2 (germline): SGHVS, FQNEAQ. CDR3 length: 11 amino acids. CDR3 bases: TGTGCCAGCAGCTTGGACAGGAAACTGTTTTTT. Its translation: CASSLDRKLFF. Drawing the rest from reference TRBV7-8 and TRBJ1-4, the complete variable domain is GAGVSQSPRYKVAKRGQDVALRCDPISGHVSLFWYQQALGQGPEFLTYFQNEAQLDKSGLPSDRFFAERPEGSVSTLKIQRTQQEDSAVYLCASSLDRKLFFGSGTQLSVL.

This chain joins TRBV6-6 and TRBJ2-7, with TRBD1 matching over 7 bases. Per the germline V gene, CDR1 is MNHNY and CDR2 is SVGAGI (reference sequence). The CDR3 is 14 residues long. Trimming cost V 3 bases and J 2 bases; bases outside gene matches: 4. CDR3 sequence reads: CASSYQRGPYEQYF. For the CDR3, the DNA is TGTGCCAGCAGTTATCAGAGGGGGCCCTACGAGCAGTACTTC.

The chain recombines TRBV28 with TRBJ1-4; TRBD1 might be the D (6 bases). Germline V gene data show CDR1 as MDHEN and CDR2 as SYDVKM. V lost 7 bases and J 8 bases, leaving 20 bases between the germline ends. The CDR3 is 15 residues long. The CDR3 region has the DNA TGTGCCAGCACCACCTTCCACAGGGAGGGGGAAAAACTGTTTTTT. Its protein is CASTTFHREGEKLFF.

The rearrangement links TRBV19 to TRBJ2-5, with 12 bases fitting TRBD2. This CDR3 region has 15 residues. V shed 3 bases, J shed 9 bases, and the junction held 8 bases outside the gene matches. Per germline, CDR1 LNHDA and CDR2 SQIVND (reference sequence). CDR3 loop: CASSITLAGGPSQYF. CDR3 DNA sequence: TGTGCCAGTAGTATCACGCTAGCGGGAGGGCCATCCCAGTACTTC.

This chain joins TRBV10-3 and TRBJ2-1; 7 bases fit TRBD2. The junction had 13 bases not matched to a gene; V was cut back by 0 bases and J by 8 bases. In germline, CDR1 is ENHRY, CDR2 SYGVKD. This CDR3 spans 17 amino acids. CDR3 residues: CAISESGGGSFGDEQFF. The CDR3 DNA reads TGTGCCATCAGTGAGTCGGGGGGAGGGAGCTTTGGCGATGAGCAGTTCTTC.

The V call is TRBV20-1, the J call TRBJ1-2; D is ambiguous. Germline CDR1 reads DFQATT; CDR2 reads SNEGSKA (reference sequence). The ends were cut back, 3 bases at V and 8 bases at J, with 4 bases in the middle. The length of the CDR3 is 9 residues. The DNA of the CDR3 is TGCAGTGCTAGCCTGGGCTACACCTTC. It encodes CSASLGYTF.

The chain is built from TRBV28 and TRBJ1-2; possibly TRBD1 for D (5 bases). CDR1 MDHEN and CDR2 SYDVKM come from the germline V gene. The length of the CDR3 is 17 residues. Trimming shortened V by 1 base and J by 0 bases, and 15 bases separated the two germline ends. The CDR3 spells CASSLLPGQGANYGYTF. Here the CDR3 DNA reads TGTGCCAGCAGTTTATTGCCAGGGCAGGGAGCTAACTATGGCTACACCTTC.

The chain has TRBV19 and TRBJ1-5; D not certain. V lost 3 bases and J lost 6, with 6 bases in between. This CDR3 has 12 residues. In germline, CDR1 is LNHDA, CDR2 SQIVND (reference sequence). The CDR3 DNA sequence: TGTGCCAGTAGTATTTCGGCTCAGCCCCAGCATTTT. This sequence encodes CASSISAQPQHF.

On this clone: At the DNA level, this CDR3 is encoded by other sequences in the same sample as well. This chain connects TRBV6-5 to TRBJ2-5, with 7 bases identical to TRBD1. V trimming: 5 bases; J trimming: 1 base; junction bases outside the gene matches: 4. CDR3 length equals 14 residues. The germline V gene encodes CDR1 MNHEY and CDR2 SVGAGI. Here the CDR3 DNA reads TGTGCCAGCAGTATTAGACAGGGCCAAGAGACCCAGTACTTC. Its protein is CASSIRQGQETQYF.

The CDR3 DNA is TGCGCCAGCAGCTTGTGGGGGGCCTACAATCAGCCCCAGCATTTT. It translates to CASSLWGAYNQPQHF. The V gene is TRBV5-1, the J gene TRBJ1-5; perhaps TRBD1 as D (6 bases). The CDR3 covers 15 residues. Germline CDR1 reads SGHRS; CDR2 reads YFSETQ. V was cut by 1 base and J by 3 bases, with 11 bases left in between. Combining the CDR3 with reference TRBV5-1 and TRBJ1-5 gives the whole variable domain KAGVTQTPRYLIKTRGQQVTLSCSPISGHRSVSWYQQTPGQGLQFLFEYFSETQRNKGNFPGRFSGRQFSNSRSEMNVSTLELGDSALYLCASSLWGAYNQPQHFGDGTRLSIL.

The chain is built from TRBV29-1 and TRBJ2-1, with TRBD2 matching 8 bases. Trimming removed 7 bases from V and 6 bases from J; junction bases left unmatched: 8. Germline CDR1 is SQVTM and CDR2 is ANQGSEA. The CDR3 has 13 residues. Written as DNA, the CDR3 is TGCAGCGGTCGTCGGGAGGGGGGCAATGAGCAGTTCTTC. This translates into CSGRREGGNEQFF.

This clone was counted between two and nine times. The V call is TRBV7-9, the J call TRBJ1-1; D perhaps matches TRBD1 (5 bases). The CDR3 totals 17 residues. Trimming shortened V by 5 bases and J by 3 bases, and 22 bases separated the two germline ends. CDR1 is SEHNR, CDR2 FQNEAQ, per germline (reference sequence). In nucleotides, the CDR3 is TGTGCCAGCAGCATAAACTACCAACCGGGACCCTACACTGAAGCTTTCTTT. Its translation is CASSINYQPGPYTEAFF.

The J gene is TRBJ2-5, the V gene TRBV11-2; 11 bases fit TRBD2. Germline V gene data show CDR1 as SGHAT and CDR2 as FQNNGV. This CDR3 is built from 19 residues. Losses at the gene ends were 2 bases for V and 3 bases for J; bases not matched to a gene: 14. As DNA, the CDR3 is TGTGCCAGCAGCTTAAGAAAATCAACGGGACTAGCGGACAAAGAGACCCAGTACTTC. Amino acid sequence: CASSLRKSTGLADKETQYF. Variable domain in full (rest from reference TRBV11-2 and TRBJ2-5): EAGVAQSPRYKIIEKRQSVAFWCNPISGHATLYWYQQILGQGPKLLIQFQNNGVVDDSQLPKDRFSAERLKGVDSTLKIQPAKLEDSAVYLCASSLRKSTGLADKETQYFGPGTRLLVL.

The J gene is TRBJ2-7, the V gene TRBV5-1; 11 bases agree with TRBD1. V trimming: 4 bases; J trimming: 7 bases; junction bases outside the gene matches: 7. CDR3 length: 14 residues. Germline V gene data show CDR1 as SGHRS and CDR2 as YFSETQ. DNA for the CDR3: TGCGCCAGCAGCCTCGGACAGGGGGCGCTTGAGCAGTACTTC. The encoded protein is CASSLGQGALEQYF.

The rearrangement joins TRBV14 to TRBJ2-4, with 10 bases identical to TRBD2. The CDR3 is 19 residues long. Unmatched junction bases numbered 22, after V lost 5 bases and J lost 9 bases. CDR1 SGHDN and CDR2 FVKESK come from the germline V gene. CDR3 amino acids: CASSARVAGGLNQPGIQYF. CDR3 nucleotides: TGTGCCAGCAGCGCGAGGGTAGCGGGAGGCCTTAACCAACCAGGCATTCAGTACTTC.

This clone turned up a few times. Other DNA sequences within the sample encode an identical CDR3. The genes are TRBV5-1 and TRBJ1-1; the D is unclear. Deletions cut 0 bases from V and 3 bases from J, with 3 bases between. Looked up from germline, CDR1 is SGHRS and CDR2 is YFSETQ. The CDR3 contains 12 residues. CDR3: CASSLGDTEAFF. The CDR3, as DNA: TGCGCCAGCAGCTTGGGTGACACTGAAGCTTTCTTT.

For the CDR3, the DNA is TGTGCTAGTGGTTTAACGAGCGGGATAGATACGCAGTATTTT. The encoded protein is CASGLTSGIDTQYF. This chain links TRBV12-5 with TRBJ2-3; TRBD2 agrees at 7 bases. CDR3 length: 14 residues. The V and J ends lost 3 bases and 5 bases, in that order; junction bases with no gene match: 5. Germline CDR1 LGHNT, CDR2 FRNRAP.

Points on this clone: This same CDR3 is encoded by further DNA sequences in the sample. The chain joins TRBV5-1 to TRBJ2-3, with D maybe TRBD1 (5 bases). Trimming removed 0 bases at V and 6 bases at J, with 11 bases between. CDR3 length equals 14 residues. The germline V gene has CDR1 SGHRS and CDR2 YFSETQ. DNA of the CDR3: TGCGCCAGCAGCTTGGTGCAGGGCAGCGATACGCAGTATTTT. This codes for CASSLVQGSDTQYF.

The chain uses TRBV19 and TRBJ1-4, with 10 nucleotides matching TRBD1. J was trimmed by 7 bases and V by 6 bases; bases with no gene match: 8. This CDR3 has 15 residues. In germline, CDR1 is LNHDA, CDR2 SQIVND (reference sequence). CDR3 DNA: TGTGCCAGTAGCCTCGACAGGGGGCCTGGTGAAAAACTGTTTTTT. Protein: CASSLDRGPGEKLFF.

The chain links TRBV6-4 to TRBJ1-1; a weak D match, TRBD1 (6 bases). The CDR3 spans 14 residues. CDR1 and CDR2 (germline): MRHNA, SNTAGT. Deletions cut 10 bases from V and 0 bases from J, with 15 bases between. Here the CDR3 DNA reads TGTGCCACCGAGGGGGGAGGGATGAACACTGAAGCTTTCTTT. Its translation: CATEGGGMNTEAFF.

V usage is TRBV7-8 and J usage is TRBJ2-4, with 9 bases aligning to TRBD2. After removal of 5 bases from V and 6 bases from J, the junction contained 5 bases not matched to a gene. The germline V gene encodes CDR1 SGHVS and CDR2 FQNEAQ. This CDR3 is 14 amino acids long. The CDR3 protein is CASSPSGVGNIQYF. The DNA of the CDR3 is TGTGCCAGCAGCCCTAGCGGGGTGGGAAACATTCAGTACTTC.

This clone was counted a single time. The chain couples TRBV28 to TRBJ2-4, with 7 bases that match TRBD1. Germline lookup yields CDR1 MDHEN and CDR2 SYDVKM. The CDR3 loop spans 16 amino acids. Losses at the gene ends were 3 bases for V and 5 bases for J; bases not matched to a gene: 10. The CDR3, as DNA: TGTGCCAGCAGTTTTGGCCCCGGGACAGCTGAAAACATTCAGTACTTC. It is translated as CASSFGPGTAENIQYF.

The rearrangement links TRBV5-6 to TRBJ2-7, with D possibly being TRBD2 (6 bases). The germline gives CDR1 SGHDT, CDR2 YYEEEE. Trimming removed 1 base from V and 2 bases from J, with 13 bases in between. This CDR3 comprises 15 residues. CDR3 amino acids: CASSLIGGNPYEQYF. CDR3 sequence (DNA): TGTGCCAGCAGCTTGATTGGGGGGAACCCCTACGAGCAGTACTTC.

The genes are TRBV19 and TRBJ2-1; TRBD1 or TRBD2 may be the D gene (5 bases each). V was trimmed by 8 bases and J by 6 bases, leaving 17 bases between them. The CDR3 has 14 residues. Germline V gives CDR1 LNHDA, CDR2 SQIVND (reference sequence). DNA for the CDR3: TGTGCCAGTTCCTATCGGGACGGATCCAATGAGCAGTTCTTC. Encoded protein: CASSYRDGSNEQFF.